This T cell receptor (beta chain) comes out of a study of T cells in Graves' hyperthyroidism and ophthalmopathy. The CDR3 runs 14 residues. CDR1 and CDR2 from the germline V gene are SGHAT and FQNNGV. The V segment lost 5 bases and the J segment 7 bases; nucleotides outside the gene matches: 10. This clonotype was counted once. RNA transcripts gave rise to amplified TCR beta CDR3 regions. An initial round of RT-PCR targeting the TCR CDR3 relied on the HTBI primer set. MiXCR, applied by TCRdb to the multiplex PCR reads, yields one record per CDR3 protein. The sample holds over 250,000 distinct CDR3 sequences; around 25% are singletons and the top ten take roughly 24%. Among the patients, aged 18 to 65, hyperthyroidism was newly diagnosed and had lasted under 2 months. Isolation of PBMCs was performed on 9.5 to 10 ml fresh peripheral blood.

The rearrangement uses TRBV11-2 and TRBJ1-2; 7 positions match TRBD1. The sequence was obtained from a middle-aged man with Graves' hyperthyroidism that later progressed to Graves' ophthalmopathy. Material for sequencing was blood. CDR3 sequence: CASSPPDRRSGYTF. CDR3 coding DNA: TGTGCCAGCAGCCCACCGGACAGGCGTTCTGGCTACACCTTC.